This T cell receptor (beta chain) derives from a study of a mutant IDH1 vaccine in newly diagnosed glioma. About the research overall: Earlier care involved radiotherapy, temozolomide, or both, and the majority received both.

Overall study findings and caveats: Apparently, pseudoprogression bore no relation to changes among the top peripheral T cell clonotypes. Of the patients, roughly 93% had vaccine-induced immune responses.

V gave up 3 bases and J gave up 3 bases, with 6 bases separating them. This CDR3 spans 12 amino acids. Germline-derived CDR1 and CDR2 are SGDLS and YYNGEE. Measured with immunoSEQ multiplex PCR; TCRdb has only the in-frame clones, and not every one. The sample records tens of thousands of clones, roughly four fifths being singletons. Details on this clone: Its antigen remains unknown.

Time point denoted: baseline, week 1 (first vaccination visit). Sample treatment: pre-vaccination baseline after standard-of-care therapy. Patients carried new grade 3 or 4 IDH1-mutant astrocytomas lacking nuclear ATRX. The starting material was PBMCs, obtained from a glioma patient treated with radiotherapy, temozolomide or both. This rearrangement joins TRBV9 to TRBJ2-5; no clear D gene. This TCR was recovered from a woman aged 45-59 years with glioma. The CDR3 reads CASSAGEETQYF. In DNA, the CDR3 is TGTGCCAGCAGCGCTGGGGAAGAGACCCAGTACTTC.